The clone carrying this T cell receptor (beta chain) has at least ten counts. Its matching antigen is unknown. These data come from a study of Graves' ophthalmopathy and Graves' hyperthyroidism. Amplified TCR beta CDR3 regions were obtained using RNA transcripts as template. First-round RT-PCR employed HTBI primers, with a second-round multiplex PCR after it. TCRdb called the multiplex PCR reads again in MiXCR, with one record for every CDR3 protein. The sample includes 740,000 or so distinct CDR3 sequences, 40% seen only once; the top ten take approximately 43%. General study points: With a specificity of around 77% and a sensitivity of about 71%, the model predicted ophthalmopathy progression. A 13-signature model separated ophthalmopathy from stable hyperthyroidism, about 90% sensitivity, 75% to 84% specificity.

The receptor comes from an adult man with Graves' ophthalmopathy. The sequencing sample was made of peripheral blood.

CDR3 amino acids: CSAIAGDQPQHF. CDR3 sequence (DNA): TGCAGTGCTATTGCGGGGGATCAGCCCCAGCATTTT. This chain joins TRBV20-1 and TRBJ1-5; D perhaps matches TRBD1 (5 bases). V lost 4 bases to trimming and J lost 5 bases, with 9 bases between them. This CDR3 spans 12 amino acids. The germline CDR1 and CDR2 sequences are DFQATT and SNEGSKA (reference sequence).